This T cell receptor (beta chain) was retrieved from a study of identifying expanded T cells in peripheral blood. Method: immunoSEQ multiplex PCR; TCRdb's copy keeps in-frame clones and lacks some. The sample records some 100,000 clones, 88% being singletons. Study observations and caveats: Variance in clone template counts between approximately 2-week samples significantly increased with total template count across all healthy donors. About 1.3 clones differed between technical replicates, versus around 15 and 18 over time.

Germline CDR1 and CDR2: SNHLY and FYNNEI. Trimming removed 5 bases at V and 0 bases at J, with 11 bases between. CDR3 length: 14 amino acids. A note on this clone: Its antigen remains unknown.

No infections or other immune events were documented during collection. The sequence was collected from a person between 18 and 75 years old in good health. The rearrangement links TRBV2 to TRBJ2-7; D may be TRBD1 (6 bases). Sequencing input: blood. CDR3: CASSPTTGSYEQYF. Written as DNA, the CDR3 is TGTGCCAGCAGTCCGACGACAGGCTCCTACGAGCAGTACTTC.